Presented here are 18 T cell receptor beta chains from one specimen sequenced in a study of blood T cell repertoires in COVID-19. This table comes from immunoSEQ multiplex PCR, and its TCRdb copy is limited to in-frame clones, with some not included. The data show about 130,000 clones, 75% to 85% seen once. Source material: peripheral blood. These receptors were taken from a woman between 45 and 65 years old with acute or convalescent COVID-19.

This rearrangement joins TRBV9 to TRBJ1-5, with unresolved D. Trimming removed 0 bases at V and 3 bases at J, with 4 bases between. The CDR3 contains 13 residues. The V gene's germline CDR1 is SGDLS and CDR2 YYNGEE. Here the CDR3 DNA reads TGTGCCAGCAGCGTAGCCCACAATCAGCCCCAGCATTTT. It is translated as CASSVAHNQPQHF.

The gene calls are TRBV6-5 and TRBJ1-6; maybe TRBD1 (5 bases). Germline CDR1 and CDR2: MNHEY and SVGAGI. The CDR3 has 13 amino acids. V was cut by 11 bases and J by 7 bases, with 15 bases left in between. CDR3 coding DNA: TGTGCCGCCAGGGCGACGGTCAATTCACCCCTCCACTTT. Protein: CAARATVNSPLHF.

The gene calls are TRBV14 and TRBJ1-6; D gene uncertain. Germline CDR1 SGHDN, CDR2 FVKESK. The CDR3 length is 13 residues. V lost 4 bases and J 10 bases, leaving 11 bases between the germline ends. This CDR3 reads CASSPRRGSPLHF. The DNA of the CDR3 is TGTGCCAGCAGCCCAAGGAGAGGCTCACCCCTCCACTTT.

This clone was detected only a few times. The J gene is TRBJ2-2, the V gene TRBV18; D remains unclear. Germline V lookup: CDR1 KGHSH, CDR2 LQKENI. The V gene lost 8 bases and the J gene lost 5 bases, with 9 bases spanning the gap. This CDR3 is 12 amino acids long. The CDR3, as DNA: TGTGCCAGCCCAAGCCCAACCGGGGAGCTGTTTTTT. Translating gives CASPSPTGELFF.

In this sample, this clone turned up many times. V is TRBV9 and J is TRBJ2-2; possibly TRBD1 for D (6 bases). CDR3 length equals 18 residues. The V end lost 4 bases, the J end lost 0 bases, and 19 bases lay between the germline ends. The V gene's germline CDR1 is SGDLS and CDR2 YYNGEE. The CDR3 protein is CASSFTDRIDPNTGELFF. Written as DNA, the CDR3 is TGTGCCAGCAGCTTTACGGACAGAATAGATCCGAACACCGGGGAGCTGTTTTTT.

This chain uses TRBV28 with TRBJ2-5; 11 bases fit TRBD2. The germline gives CDR1 MDHEN, CDR2 SYDVKM. The CDR3 has 16 amino acids. V shed 4 bases and J 0 bases; nucleotides not matched to a gene: 4. This CDR3 is CASSSGLAGYQETQYF. The CDR3 nucleotides are TGTGCCAGCAGTTCTGGACTAGCGGGTTACCAAGAGACCCAGTACTTC.

This sequence joins TRBV6-5 and TRBJ2-1; D is unclear. V lost 2 bases and J 8 bases, leaving 4 bases between the germline ends. This CDR3 comprises 11 residues. The V gene's germline CDR1 is MNHEY and CDR2 SVGAGI. CDR3 protein: CASSYIDEQFF. The CDR3 region has the DNA TGTGCCAGCAGTTACATCGATGAGCAGTTCTTC.

The chain has TRBV3-1 (or the pseudogene TRBV3-2) and TRBJ1-4, with 8 positions matching TRBD1. V lost 5 bases, J lost 7 bases, and 6 bases stayed unmatched. This CDR3 comprises 14 residues. Germline CDR1 LGHDT, CDR2 YNNKEL (reference sequence). CDR3 sequence: CASSNRGKVEKLFF. CDR3 nucleotide sequence: TGTGCCAGCAGCAACAGGGGGAAAGTTGAAAAACTGTTTTTT.

A few counts support this clone. This sequence joins TRBV7-8 and TRBJ1-6; weak D call: TRBD1 (5 bases). The CDR3 has 17 residues. V dropped 1 base and J dropped 6 bases, with 16 bases sitting between them. The V gene's germline CDR1 is SGHVS and CDR2 FQNEAQ. In DNA form, the CDR3 reads TGTGCCAGCAGCTTAGGCCGGCGGGCCGGGGGTAATTCACCCCTCCACTTT. It encodes CASSLGRRAGGNSPLHF.

The chain carries TRBV11-2 and TRBJ1-1, with 8 bases aligning to TRBD1. Germline V gene sequence: CDR1 SGHAT, CDR2 FQNNGV. The V and J ends lost 2 bases and 5 bases, in that order; junction bases with no gene match: 7. The CDR3 has 15 amino acids. CDR3 protein: CASSLNGQGLTEAFF. The CDR3 DNA sequence: TGTGCCAGCAGCTTAAACGGACAGGGCTTGACTGAAGCTTTCTTT.

On this clone: At the DNA level, this CDR3 is encoded by other sequences in the same sample as well. The V call is TRBV30, the J call TRBJ1-5; 9 bases agree with TRBD1. V lost 5 bases, J lost 4 bases, and 3 bases stayed unmatched. The germline gives CDR1 GTSNPN, CDR2 SVGIG (reference sequence). The CDR3 sequence is 13 residues long. DNA of the CDR3: TGTGCCTGGGCGGACAGGGGAAATCAGCCCCAGCATTTT. The encoded protein is CAWADRGNQPQHF.

The chain has TRBV7-3 and TRBJ2-2; 7 nucleotides align to TRBD1. Trimming at V came to 6 bases and at J to 4 bases, leaving 8 bases not matched to a gene. The CDR3 spans 15 residues. In germline, CDR1 is SGHTA, CDR2 FQGTGA. The CDR3 here is CASSPGQQSTGELFF. The DNA for the CDR3 is TGTGCCAGCAGTCCGGGACAGCAATCCACCGGGGAGCTGTTTTTT.

The V gene is TRBV6-5, the J gene TRBJ2-5, with TRBD2 as a possible D gene (5 bases). This CDR3 region has 14 residues. V was cut by 3 bases and J by 7 bases, with 15 bases left in between. Germline CDR1 reads MNHEY; CDR2 reads SVGAGI. The CDR3 DNA sequence: TGTGCCAGCAGTTATCAGAAGAGGGCCGGGACCCAGTACTTC. Its translation is CASSYQKRAGTQYF.

The chain couples TRBV6-1 to TRBJ1-1; no clear D gene. The CDR3 spans 13 residues. Germline assignment: CDR1 MNHNS and CDR2 SASEGT. V lost 2 bases and J 4 bases, leaving 8 bases between the germline ends. CDR3 in amino acids: CASSERVGTEAFF. The CDR3 DNA reads TGTGCCAGCAGTGAACGGGTGGGCACTGAAGCTTTCTTT.

CDR3 sequence: CASTSGENQPQHF. The CDR3 DNA reads TGTGCCAGCACCTCTGGGGAGAATCAGCCCCAGCATTTT. The chain uses TRBV12-3 or TRBV12-4 and TRBJ1-5; D gene uncertain. This CDR3 is 13 amino acids long. Deletions cut 7 bases from V and 4 bases from J, with 11 bases between.

The chain is built from TRBV11-3 and TRBJ2-1, with D possibly matching TRBD2 (6 bases). With 3 bases removed from V and 8 bases from J, the gap between germline ends came to 11 bases. Germline CDR1 reads SGHNT; CDR2 reads YENEEA. The CDR3 totals 13 residues. The CDR3 DNA sequence: TGTGCCAGCAGCTTCCACTCGGGAGATGAGCAGTTCTTC. Amino acids: CASSFHSGDEQFF. Supplemented by reference TRBV11-3 and TRBJ2-1, the full variable domain reads EAGVVQSPRYKIIEKKQPVAFWCNPISGHNTLYWYLQNLGQGPELLIRYENEEAVDDSQLPKDRFSAERLKGVDSTLKIQPAELGDSAVYLCASSFHSGDEQFFGPGTRLTVL.

The V and J genes are TRBV2 and TRBJ2-1, with 10 bases identical to TRBD1. The germline V gene has CDR1 SNHLY and CDR2 FYNNEI. This CDR3 comprises 15 residues. The ends lost 5 bases at V and 4 bases at J; junction bases unmatched: 5. This CDR3 reads CASSLDRGPYNEQFF. In nucleotides, the CDR3 is TGTGCCAGCAGTCTTGACAGGGGGCCTTACAATGAGCAGTTCTTC. The variable domain in full, completed from reference TRBV2 and TRBJ2-1, reads EPEVTQTPSHQVTQMGQEVILRCVPISNHLYFYWYRQILGQKVEFLVSFYNNEISEKSEIFDDQFSVERPDGSNFTLKIRSTKLEDSAMYFCASSLDRGPYNEQFFGPGTRLTVL.

The sample holds a few counts of this clone. The CDR3 nucleotides read TGTGCCAGTAGTATAATCGGCGGGATAAGCACAGATACGCAGTATTTT. Encoded protein: CASSIIGGISTDTQYF. This chain connects TRBV19 to TRBJ2-3; D possibly corresponds to TRBD2 (6 bases). Germline V CDR1 and CDR2: LNHDA, SQIVND (reference sequence). V lost 2 bases and J lost 0, with 12 bases in between. There are 16 residues in the CDR3.